The 27 T cell receptor beta chains presented below share a single source sample, sequenced in a study of blood T cells in healthy people across ages. With a J-beta primer mix and a sample-barcoded 5' primer, a second PCR ran about 6 to 11 cycles. TCRdb called the 5' RACE reads again in MiXCR, with one record for every CDR3 protein. The table lists about 1.8 million distinct CDR3 sequences, less than 50% of them singletons. The sequenced sample consisted of blood. The receptors were gathered from a middle-aged woman in good health.

The chain is built from TRBV4-1 and TRBJ2-7; 9 bases align to TRBD1. V gave up 3 bases and J gave up 3 bases; unmatched junction bases: 3. The germline gives CDR1 MGHRA, CDR2 YSYEKL. CDR3 length: 14 residues. In DNA, the CDR3 is TGCGCCAGCAGCCAGTTGGACAGGGGCTACGAGCAGTACTTC. Amino acid sequence: CASSQLDRGYEQYF.

A few counts support this clonotype. The V gene is TRBV28, the J gene TRBJ2-3; D is possibly TRBD2 (7 bases). Germline V gives CDR1 MDHEN, CDR2 SYDVKM. There are 15 residues in the CDR3. V gave up 2 bases and J gave up 3 bases, with 12 bases separating them. CDR3 sequence: CASSLRGAFTDTQYF. CDR3 sequence (DNA): TGTGCCAGCAGTTTACGGGGGGCGTTTACAGATACGCAGTATTTT.

J is TRBJ2-2 and V is TRBV20-1; maybe TRBD1 (5 bases). The germline V gene has CDR1 DFQATT and CDR2 SNEGSKA (reference sequence). V lost 6 bases to trimming and J lost 4 bases, with 18 bases between them. The CDR3 runs to 15 residues. For the CDR3, the DNA is TGCAGTGCCACAGACAGTCGGTCGAGCACCGGGGAGCTGTTTTTT. Translated, it gives CSATDSRSSTGELFF.

The chain has TRBV18 and TRBJ1-2; no firm D call. This CDR3 has 13 amino acids. The germline V gene has CDR1 KGHSH and CDR2 LQKENI. V lost 1 base and J lost 3, with 6 bases in between. The DNA of the CDR3 is TGTGCCAGCTCACCACAGTATGACTATGGCTACACCTTC. Its translation: CASSPQYDYGYTF. Looking up the rest from reference TRBV18 and TRBJ1-2 gives the full variable domain: NAGVMQNPRHLVRRRGQEARLRCSPMKGHSHVYWYRQLPEEGLKFMVYLQKENIIDESGMPKERFSAEFPKEGPSILRIQQVVRGDSAAYFCASSPQYDYGYTFGSGTRLTVV.

This sequence joins TRBV20-1 and TRBJ1-6; the D is unclear. CDR3 length equals 13 residues. Trimming removed 4 bases at V and 6 bases at J, with 10 bases between. Germline CDR1 DFQATT, CDR2 SNEGSKA (reference sequence). The CDR3 region is CSAKKVPNSPLHF. CDR3 nucleotides: TGCAGTGCTAAGAAGGTTCCTAATTCACCCCTCCACTTT.

CDR3 sequence: CASRVDSVHGYTF. CDR3 nucleotide sequence: TGTGCCAGCAGGGTCGACAGTGTTCATGGCTACACCTTC. The rearrangement joins TRBV12-3 or TRBV12-4 to TRBJ1-2; D may be TRBD1 (5 bases). Deletions cut 6 bases from V and 6 bases from J, with 14 bases between. This CDR3 is built from 13 residues.

The chain is built from TRBV12-3 or TRBV12-4 and TRBJ1-5, with a tentative D call TRBD1 (6 bases). The CDR3 is 17 residues long. Between the trimmed V and J ends, which lost 2 bases and 7 bases, there was a span of 21 bases. The CDR3 region is CASSLRRGRGYEQPQHF. The CDR3 bases are TGTGCCAGCAGTTTAAGAAGAGGCAGGGGATATGAACAGCCCCAGCATTTT.

The genes are TRBV6-2 or TRBV6-3 and TRBJ2-7; 9 bases match TRBD1. The CDR3 has 15 amino acids. The J segment lost 6 bases and the V segment lost 4 bases, leaving 10 bases of the junction unmatched. CDR1 and CDR2 from the germline V gene are MNHEY and SVGEGT. CDR3 in amino acids: CASSSAGTGNREQYF. CDR3 bases: TGTGCCAGCAGTTCCGCCGGGACAGGGAATCGCGAGCAGTACTTC.

This clonotype was found a few times. The chain carries TRBV6-2 or TRBV6-3 and TRBJ2-5; no clear D gene. Trimming took off 2 bases at V and 1 base at J, with 8 bases between the two ends. Germline V CDR1 and CDR2: MNHEY, SVGEGT. CDR3 length: 14 amino acids. CDR3 in amino acids: CASSYRRFQETQYF. The CDR3 region has the DNA TGTGCCAGCAGTTACCGGCGTTTCCAAGAGACCCAGTACTTC.

The V and J genes are TRBV7-2 and TRBJ1-1, with 9 positions matching TRBD1. CDR1 is SGHTA and CDR2 is FQGNSA in the germline V gene. Trimming cost V 1 base and J 7 bases; bases outside gene matches: 7. The CDR3 is made up of 15 amino acids. CDR3 protein: CASSLEWGTGREAFF. The DNA of the CDR3 is TGTGCCAGCAGCTTAGAGTGGGGGACAGGGCGTGAAGCTTTCTTT.

This clonotype was picked up a small number of times. This chain connects TRBV9 to TRBJ2-1, with D unresolved. V was clipped by 0 bases and J by 5 bases, with 6 bases between them. The germline V gene has CDR1 SGDLS and CDR2 YYNGEE. This CDR3 region has 13 residues. The CDR3 coding sequence is TGTGCCAGCAGCGTAGCAGCGAACAATGAGCAGTTCTTC. The encoded protein is CASSVAANNEQFF.

The rearrangement joins TRBV11-2 to TRBJ2-4; TRBD1 matches at 7 bases. CDR1 is SGHAT and CDR2 is FQNNGV in the germline V gene. This CDR3 region has 13 residues. J gave up 10 bases and V 3 bases, and 6 bases lay outside the gene matches. CDR3 amino acids: CASSLDRTGIQYF. In DNA, the CDR3 is TGTGCCAGCAGCTTGGACAGGACCGGGATTCAGTACTTC.

In its sample, this clonotype was seen once. This chain links TRBV6-2 or TRBV6-3 with TRBJ2-7; D unresolved. CDR1 and CDR2 from the germline V gene are MNHEY and SVGEGT. This CDR3 region has 14 residues. V shed 8 bases and J shed 0 bases, with 14 bases lying between them. The CDR3 here is CASQRAGFSYEQYF. For the CDR3, the DNA is TGTGCCAGCCAACGGGCAGGTTTCTCCTACGAGCAGTACTTC.

This clonotype was detected a few times. The V gene is TRBV20-1, the J gene TRBJ2-1; D unresolved. Germline assignment: CDR1 DFQATT and CDR2 SNEGSKA (reference sequence). The CDR3 spans 14 residues. V gave up 6 bases and J gave up 5 bases, with 17 bases separating them. CDR3 nucleotides: TGCAGTGCACAAGTAGCCCGCGGACACAATGAGCAGTTCTTC. Its translation is CSAQVARGHNEQFF.

The J gene is TRBJ2-5, the V gene TRBV20-1; no clear D gene. This CDR3 comprises 12 residues. The germline CDR1 and CDR2 sequences are DFQATT and SNEGSKA (reference sequence). V lost 3 bases to trimming and J lost 0 bases, with 5 bases between them. CDR3 residues: CSARQYQETQYF. In nucleotides, the CDR3 is TGCAGTGCTAGGCAGTACCAAGAGACCCAGTACTTC.

The sample holds a few counts of this clonotype. The V and J genes are TRBV7-9 and TRBJ2-7; possibly TRBD1 for D (5 bases). Germline V gives CDR1 SEHNR, CDR2 FQNEAQ (reference sequence). The CDR3 covers 15 residues. The V gene lost 5 bases and the J gene lost 0 bases, with 14 bases spanning the gap. The CDR3 region is CASSHGDSASYEQYF. The DNA of the CDR3 is TGTGCCAGCAGCCACGGCGACAGCGCCTCCTACGAGCAGTACTTC.

The J gene is TRBJ1-2, the V gene TRBV28, with 7 bases identical to TRBD1. After removal of 4 bases from V and 4 bases from J, the junction contained 6 bases not matched to a gene. The CDR3 covers 14 residues. In germline, CDR1 is MDHEN, CDR2 SYDVKM. The DNA of the CDR3 is TGTGCCAGCAGTTCGACAGGGCCCCGCTATGGCTACACCTTC. This gives the protein CASSSTGPRYGYTF.

This clonotype was seen more than once but under ten times. This rearrangement joins TRBV13 to TRBJ2-1, with 9 bases aligning to TRBD1. The CDR3 has 13 amino acids. J was trimmed by 12 bases and V by 0 bases; bases with no gene match: 3. CDR1 and CDR2 (germline): PRHDT, FYEKMQ (reference sequence). The CDR3 reads CASSLGLGQGQFF. CDR3 in DNA: TGTGCCAGCAGCTTAGGCCTGGGACAGGGGCAGTTCTTC.

Only a few counts were recorded for this clonotype. V gene TRBV4-2 combines with J gene TRBJ2-5; TRBD1 aligns across 12 bases. Germline V lookup: CDR1 LGHNA, CDR2 YNFKEQ. Trimming removed 4 bases from V and 4 bases from J; junction bases left unmatched: 7. The CDR3 spans 16 residues. CDR3 DNA sequence: TGTGCCAGCAGCCCACCCGGGACAGGGGGCTCAGAGACCCAGTACTTC. Translated: CASSPPGTGGSETQYF.

This clonotype showed up just a few times. The chain recombines TRBV19 with TRBJ2-5, with D perhaps TRBD1 (5 bases). Per germline, CDR1 LNHDA and CDR2 SQIVND (reference sequence). Trimming shortened V by 7 bases and J by 1 base, and 10 bases separated the two germline ends. The CDR3 consists of 13 residues. The CDR3 region is CASNGHLQETQYF. CDR3 bases: TGTGCCAGTAACGGACACCTCCAAGAGACCCAGTACTTC.

The rearrangement uses TRBV27 and TRBJ1-6; 8 bases are a match to TRBD1. The junction had 4 bases not matched to a gene; V was cut back by 4 bases and J by 2 bases. Germline assignment: CDR1 MNHEY and CDR2 SMNVEV (reference sequence). This CDR3 has 16 amino acids. Here the CDR3 reads CASSWGTGPYNSPLHF. The CDR3 DNA follows: TGTGCCAGCAGTTGGGGGACAGGTCCCTATAATTCACCCCTCCACTTT.

V is TRBV9 and J is TRBJ1-2, with D unclear. Per germline, CDR1 SGDLS and CDR2 YYNGEE. The CDR3 is 14 amino acids. The V and J ends lost 0 bases and 0 bases respectively, with 6 bases between them. This CDR3 is CASSVDGANYGYTF. The DNA for the CDR3 is TGTGCCAGCAGCGTAGACGGGGCTAACTATGGCTACACCTTC.

The CDR3 nucleotides read TGTGCCAGCAGTGATTGGCCCCAAGAGACCCAGTACTTC. This codes for CASSDWPQETQYF. J is TRBJ2-5 and V is TRBV6-5; no reliable D call. The CDR3 is 13 residues long. Trimming removed 5 bases at V and 1 base at J, with 8 bases between. The germline gives CDR1 MNHEY, CDR2 SVGAGI.

Comments on this clonotype: A much larger clone lies one base from this, so it may be a read error. This chain links TRBV9 with TRBJ2-1; the D is unclear. The CDR3 extends over 10 amino acids. Deletions cut 4 bases from V and 6 bases from J, with 2 bases between. Germline CDR1 SGDLS, CDR2 YYNGEE. The chain's CDR3 is CASSPNEQFF. The CDR3 DNA sequence: TGTGCCAGCAGCCCCAATGAGCAGTTCTTC.

As concerns this clonotype: This may come from a read error, since a much larger clone is one base off. V usage is TRBV25-1 and J usage is TRBJ2-5, with D perhaps TRBD1 (6 bases). The CDR3 extends over 14 amino acids. CDR1 and CDR2 from the germline V gene are MGHDK and SYGVNS. V shed 6 bases and J shed 7 bases, with 18 bases lying between them. CDR3 residues: CASRATGFRGTQYF. The DNA of the CDR3 is TGTGCCAGCAGGGCCACAGGGTTTCGAGGGACCCAGTACTTC.

The chain carries TRBV11-1 and TRBJ2-5; no clear D gene. Trimming removed 6 bases from V and 11 bases from J, with 22 bases in between. Germline CDR1 reads SGHAT; CDR2 reads FQDESV (reference sequence). The CDR3 is made up of 14 amino acids. The CDR3 sequence: CASRFYPPSNEQYF. CDR3 nucleotides: TGTGCCAGCAGGTTTTACCCCCCGAGCAATGAGCAGTACTTC.

This chain links TRBV5-1 with TRBJ2-7, with a possible D match to TRBD1 (6 bases). Looked up from germline, CDR1 is SGHRS and CDR2 is YFSETQ. This CDR3 contains 12 residues. With 4 bases removed from V and 10 bases from J, the gap between germline ends came to 15 bases. The CDR3 nucleotides read TGCGCCAGCAGCGCGGACAGATCGCCCCAGTACTTC. Its protein product is CASSADRSPQYF.